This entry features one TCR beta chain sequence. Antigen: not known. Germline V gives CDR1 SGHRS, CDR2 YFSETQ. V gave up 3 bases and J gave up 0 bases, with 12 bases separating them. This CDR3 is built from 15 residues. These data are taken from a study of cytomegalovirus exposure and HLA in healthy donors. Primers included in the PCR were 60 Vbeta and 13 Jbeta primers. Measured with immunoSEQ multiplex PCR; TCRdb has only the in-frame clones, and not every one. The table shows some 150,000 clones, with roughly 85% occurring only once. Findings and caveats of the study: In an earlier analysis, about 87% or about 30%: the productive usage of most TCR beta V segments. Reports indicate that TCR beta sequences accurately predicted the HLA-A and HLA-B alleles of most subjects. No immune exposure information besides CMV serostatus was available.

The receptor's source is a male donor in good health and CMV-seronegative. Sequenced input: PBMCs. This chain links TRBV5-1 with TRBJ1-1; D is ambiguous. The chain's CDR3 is CASSSGEGMNTEAFF. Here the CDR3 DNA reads TGCGCCAGCAGCTCTGGGGAGGGCATGAACACTGAAGCTTTCTTT.